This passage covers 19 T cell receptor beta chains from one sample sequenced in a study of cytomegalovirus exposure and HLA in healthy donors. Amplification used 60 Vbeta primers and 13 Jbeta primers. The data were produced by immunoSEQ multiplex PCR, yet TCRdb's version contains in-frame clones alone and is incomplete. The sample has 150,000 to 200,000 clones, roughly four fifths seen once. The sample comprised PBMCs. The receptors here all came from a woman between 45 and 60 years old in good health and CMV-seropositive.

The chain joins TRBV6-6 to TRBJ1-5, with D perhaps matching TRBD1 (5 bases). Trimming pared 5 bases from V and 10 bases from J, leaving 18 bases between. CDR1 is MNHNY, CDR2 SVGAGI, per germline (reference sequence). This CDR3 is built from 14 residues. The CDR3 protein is CASSTDNPGGPQHF. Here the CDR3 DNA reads TGTGCCAGCAGTACCGACAACCCGGGGGGACCCCAGCATTTT.

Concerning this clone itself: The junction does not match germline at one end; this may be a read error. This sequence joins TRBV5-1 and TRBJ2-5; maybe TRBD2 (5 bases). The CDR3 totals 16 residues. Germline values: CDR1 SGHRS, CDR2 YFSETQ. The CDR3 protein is CASSLAPGSDQGTQYF. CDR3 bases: TGCGCCAGCAGCTTGGCACCGGGGAGTGACCAAGGGACCCAGTACTTC.

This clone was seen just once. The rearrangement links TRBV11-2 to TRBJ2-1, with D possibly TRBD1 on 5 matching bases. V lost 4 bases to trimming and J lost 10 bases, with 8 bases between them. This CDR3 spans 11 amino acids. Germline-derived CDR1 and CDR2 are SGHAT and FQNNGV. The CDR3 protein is CASSSGLEQFF. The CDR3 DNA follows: TGTGCCAGCAGCTCAGGGCTCGAGCAGTTCTTC.

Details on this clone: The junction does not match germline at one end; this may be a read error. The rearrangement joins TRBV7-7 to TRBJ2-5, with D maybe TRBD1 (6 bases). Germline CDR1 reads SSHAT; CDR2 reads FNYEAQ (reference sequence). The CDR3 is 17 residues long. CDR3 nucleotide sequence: TGTGCTAGCAGCTTGGGCTCAGGGGTGATGTACCAAGAGACCCAGTACTTC. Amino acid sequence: CASSLGSGVMYQETQYF.

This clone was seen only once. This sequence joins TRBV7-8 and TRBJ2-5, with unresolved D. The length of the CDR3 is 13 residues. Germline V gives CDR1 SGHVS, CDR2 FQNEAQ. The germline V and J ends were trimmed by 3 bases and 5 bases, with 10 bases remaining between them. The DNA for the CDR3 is TGTGCCAGCAGCTTTCGACTGAGGGAGACCCAGTACTTC. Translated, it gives CASSFRLRETQYF.

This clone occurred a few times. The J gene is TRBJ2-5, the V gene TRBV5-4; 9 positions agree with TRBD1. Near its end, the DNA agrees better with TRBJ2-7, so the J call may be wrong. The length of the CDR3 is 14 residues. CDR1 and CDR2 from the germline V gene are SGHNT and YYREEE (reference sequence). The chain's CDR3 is CASSGGTGRDEQYF. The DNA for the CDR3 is TGTGCCAGCAGCGGAGGGACAGGGAGGGACGAGCAGTACTTC.

CDR3 loop: CASSERTGINGYTF. In nucleotides, the CDR3 is TGTGCCAGCAGTGAAAGGACAGGGATTAATGGCTACACCTTC. The rearrangement links TRBV6-1 to TRBJ1-2; TRBD1 agrees at 8 bases. In germline, CDR1 is MNHNS, CDR2 SASEGT. The CDR3 has 14 residues. V lost 2 bases, J lost 6 bases, and 5 bases stayed unmatched.

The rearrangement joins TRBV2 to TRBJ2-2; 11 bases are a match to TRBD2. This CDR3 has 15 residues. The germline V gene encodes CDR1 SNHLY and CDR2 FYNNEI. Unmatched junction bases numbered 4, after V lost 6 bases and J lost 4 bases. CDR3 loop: CASSLAGGSTGELFF. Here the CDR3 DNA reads TGTGCCAGCAGCTTAGCGGGAGGGTCCACCGGGGAGCTGTTTTTT.

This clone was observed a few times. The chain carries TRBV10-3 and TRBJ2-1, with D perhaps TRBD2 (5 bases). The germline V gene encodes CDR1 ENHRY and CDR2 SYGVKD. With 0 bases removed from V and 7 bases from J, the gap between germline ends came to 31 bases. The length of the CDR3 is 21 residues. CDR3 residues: CAISESGDSDSFDFTGNEQFF. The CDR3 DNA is TGTGCCATCAGTGAGTCTGGGGATTCGGACTCTTTTGATTTCACTGGGAATGAGCAGTTCTTC.

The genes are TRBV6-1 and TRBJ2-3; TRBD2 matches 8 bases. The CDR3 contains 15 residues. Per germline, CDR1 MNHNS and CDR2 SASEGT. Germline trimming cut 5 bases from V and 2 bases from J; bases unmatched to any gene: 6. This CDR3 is CASSTERGNTDTQYF. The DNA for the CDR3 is TGTGCCAGCAGTACCGAGCGGGGGAACACAGATACGCAGTATTTT.

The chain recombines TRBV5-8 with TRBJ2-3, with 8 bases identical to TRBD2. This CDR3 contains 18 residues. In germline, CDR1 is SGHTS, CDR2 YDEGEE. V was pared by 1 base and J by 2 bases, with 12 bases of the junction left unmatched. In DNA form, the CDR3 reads TGTGCCAGCAGCTTGCAGGGTCGGCGGGGGGCGACCACAGATACGCAGTATTTT. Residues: CASSLQGRRGATTDTQYF.

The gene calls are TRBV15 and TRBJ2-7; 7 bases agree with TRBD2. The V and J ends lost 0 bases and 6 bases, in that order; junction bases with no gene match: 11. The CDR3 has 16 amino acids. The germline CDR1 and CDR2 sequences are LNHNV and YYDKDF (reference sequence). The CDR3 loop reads CATSRDPSGARGEQYF. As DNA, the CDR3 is TGTGCCACCAGCAGAGACCCCAGCGGGGCTCGGGGCGAGCAGTACTTC.

The CDR3 DNA is TGTGCCAGCACCTGGGGGACAGGGTTTCTTGGCTACACCTTC. This encodes CASTWGTGFLGYTF. V usage is TRBV5-4 and J usage is TRBJ1-2, with TRBD1 matching over 9 bases. The junction had 10 bases not matched to a gene; V was cut back by 6 bases and J by 7 bases. From germline, CDR1 is SGHNT and CDR2 YYREEE (reference sequence). This CDR3 is built from 14 residues.

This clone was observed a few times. The CDR3 is CASSRYRDREGGEQFF. The CDR3 DNA is TGTGCCAGCAGCCGGTACCGGGACAGGGAAGGAGGTGAGCAGTTCTTC. The chain is built from TRBV28 and TRBJ2-1; 9 nucleotides align to TRBD1. The CDR3 runs 16 residues. CDR1 is MDHEN and CDR2 is SYDVKM in the germline V gene. Trimming at V came to 6 bases and at J to 9 bases, leaving 15 bases not matched to a gene.

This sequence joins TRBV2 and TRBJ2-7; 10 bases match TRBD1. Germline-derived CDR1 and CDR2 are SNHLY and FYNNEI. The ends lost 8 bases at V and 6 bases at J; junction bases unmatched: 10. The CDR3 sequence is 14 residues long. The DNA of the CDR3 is TGTGCCAGCGGGCCCGGGACAGGGGCACCCGAGCAGTACTTC. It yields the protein CASGPGTGAPEQYF. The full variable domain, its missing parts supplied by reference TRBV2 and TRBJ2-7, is EPEVTQTPSHQVTQMGQEVILRCVPISNHLYFYWYRQILGQKVEFLVSFYNNEISEKSEIFDDQFSVERPDGSNFTLKIRSTKLEDSAMYFCASGPGTGAPEQYFGPGTRLTVT.

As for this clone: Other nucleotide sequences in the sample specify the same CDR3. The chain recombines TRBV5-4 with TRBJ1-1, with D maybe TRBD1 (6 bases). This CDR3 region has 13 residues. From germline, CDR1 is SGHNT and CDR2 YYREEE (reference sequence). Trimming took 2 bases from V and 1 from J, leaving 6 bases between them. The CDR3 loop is CASSLQGNTEAFF. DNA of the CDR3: TGTGCCAGCAGCTTACAGGGGAACACTGAAGCTTTCTTT.

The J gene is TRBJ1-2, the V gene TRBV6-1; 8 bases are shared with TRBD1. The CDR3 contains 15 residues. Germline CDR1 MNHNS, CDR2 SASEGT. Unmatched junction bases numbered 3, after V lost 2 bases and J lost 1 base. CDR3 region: CASSEQTGVNYGYTF. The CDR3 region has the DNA TGTGCCAGCAGTGAACAGACAGGGGTTAACTATGGCTACACCTTC.

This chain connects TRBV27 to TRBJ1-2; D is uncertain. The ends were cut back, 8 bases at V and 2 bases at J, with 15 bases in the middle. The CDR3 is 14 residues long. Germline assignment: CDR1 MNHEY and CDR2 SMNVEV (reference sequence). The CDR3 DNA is TGTGCCAGCGTGTGCAGGCCCCCAAACTATGGCTACACCTTC. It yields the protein CASVCRPPNYGYTF.

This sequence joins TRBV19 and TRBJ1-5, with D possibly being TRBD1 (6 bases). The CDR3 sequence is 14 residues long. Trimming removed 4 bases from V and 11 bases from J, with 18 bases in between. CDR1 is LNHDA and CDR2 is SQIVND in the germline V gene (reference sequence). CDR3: CASSTGEGDHSQHF. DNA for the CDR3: TGTGCCAGTAGTACTGGTGAGGGGGATCATTCCCAGCATTTT.